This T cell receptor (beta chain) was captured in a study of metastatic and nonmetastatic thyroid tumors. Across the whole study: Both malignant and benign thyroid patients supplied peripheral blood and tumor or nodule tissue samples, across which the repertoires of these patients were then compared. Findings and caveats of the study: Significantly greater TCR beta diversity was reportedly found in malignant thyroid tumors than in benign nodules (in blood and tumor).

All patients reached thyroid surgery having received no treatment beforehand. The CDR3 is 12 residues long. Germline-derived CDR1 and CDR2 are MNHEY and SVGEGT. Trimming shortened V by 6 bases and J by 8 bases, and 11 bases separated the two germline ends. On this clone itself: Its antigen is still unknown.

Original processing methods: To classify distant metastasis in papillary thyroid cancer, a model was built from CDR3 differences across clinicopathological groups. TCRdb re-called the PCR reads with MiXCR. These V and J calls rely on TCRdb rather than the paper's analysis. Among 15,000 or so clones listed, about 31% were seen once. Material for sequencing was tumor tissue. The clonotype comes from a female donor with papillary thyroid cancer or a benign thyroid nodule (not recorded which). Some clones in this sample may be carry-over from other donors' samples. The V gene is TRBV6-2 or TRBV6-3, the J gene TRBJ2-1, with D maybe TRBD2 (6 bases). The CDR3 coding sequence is TGTGCCAGCAGGGACTATAGGGATGAGCAGTTCTTC. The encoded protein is CASRDYRDEQFF.